This T cell receptor beta chain comes out of a study of blood T cell repertoires in COVID-19. Looking at the study overall: T cells, B-cell-depleted T cells, or PBMCs provided the cDNA or gDNA that served as material.

Trimming at V came to 6 bases and at J to 4 bases, leaving 11 bases not matched to a gene. Looked up from germline, CDR1 is MNHEY and CDR2 is SMNVEV (reference sequence). The CDR3 is 16 residues long. Original handling: Cell counts per sample came from amplifying reference gene primers. The assay was immunoSEQ multiplex PCR, and TCRdb's table has in-frame clones only and misses some. The D gene and trimming were derived from the DNA, and the V and J assignments and clone size from that table. The sample carries some 330,000 clones, around 87% recorded once. The specimen sequenced was PBMCs or T cells enriched from blood (not recorded which). The receptor comes from a man between 35 and 55 years old in a cohort exposed to, infected with or recovered from COVID-19 (not recorded which). This chain uses TRBV27 with TRBJ1-1, with 10 bases that match TRBD1. The CDR3, as DNA: TGTGCCAGCAGCCACGTCAGGGGACAGGGGACCACTGAAGCTTTCTTT. It codes for CASSHVRGQGTTEAFF.